This T cell receptor (beta chain) emerged from a study of OX40 agonist ivuxolimab in advanced cancers. This table comes from immunoSEQ multiplex PCR, and its TCRdb copy is limited to in-frame clones, with some not included. The sample lists around 76,000 clones; roughly 90% were seen once. The material sequenced was CD4+ or CD8+ T cells sorted from blood, taken in a trial of the OX40 agonist ivuxolimab. This TCR derives from an adult with an advanced solid tumor such as melanoma, head and neck, liver or kidney cancer.

CDR3: CASSSGLAGVSETQYF. CDR3 bases: TGTGCCAGCAGCTCAGGACTAGCGGGAGTTTCAGAGACCCAGTACTTC. V and J are TRBV7-9 and TRBJ2-5, with TRBD2 identical over 13 bases. J lost 4 bases, V lost 4 bases, and 6 bases had no gene match. The CDR3 has 16 residues. CDR1 and CDR2 (germline): SEHNR, FQNEAQ (reference sequence).